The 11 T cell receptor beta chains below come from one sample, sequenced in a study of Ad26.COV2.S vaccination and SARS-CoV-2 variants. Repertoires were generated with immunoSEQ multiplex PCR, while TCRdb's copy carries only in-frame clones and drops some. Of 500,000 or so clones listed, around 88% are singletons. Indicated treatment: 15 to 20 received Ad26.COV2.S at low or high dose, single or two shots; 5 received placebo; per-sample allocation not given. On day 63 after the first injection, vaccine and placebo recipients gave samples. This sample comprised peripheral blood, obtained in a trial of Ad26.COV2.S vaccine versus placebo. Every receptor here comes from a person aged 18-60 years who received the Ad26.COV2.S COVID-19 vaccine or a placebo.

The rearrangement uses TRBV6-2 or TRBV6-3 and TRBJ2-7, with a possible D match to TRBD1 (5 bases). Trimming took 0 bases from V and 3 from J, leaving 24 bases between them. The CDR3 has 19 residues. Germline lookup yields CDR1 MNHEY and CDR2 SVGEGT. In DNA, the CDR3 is TGTGCCAGCAGTTACTCTCCGACCTTGACAGCCGCCTTAGACTACGAGCAGTACTTC. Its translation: CASSYSPTLTAALDYEQYF.

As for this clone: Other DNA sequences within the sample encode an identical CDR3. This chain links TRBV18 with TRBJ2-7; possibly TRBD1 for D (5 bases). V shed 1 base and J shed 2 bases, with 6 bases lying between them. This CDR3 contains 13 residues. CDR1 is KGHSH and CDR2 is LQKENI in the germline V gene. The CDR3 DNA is TGTGCCAGCTCACCACGGACAACCTACGAGCAGTACTTC. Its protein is CASSPRTTYEQYF.

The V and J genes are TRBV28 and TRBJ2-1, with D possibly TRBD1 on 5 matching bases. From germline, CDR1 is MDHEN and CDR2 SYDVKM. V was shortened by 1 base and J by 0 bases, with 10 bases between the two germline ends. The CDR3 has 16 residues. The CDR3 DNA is TGTGCCAGCAGTTTATTCGGCAGGGTCTCCTACAATGAGCAGTTCTTC. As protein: CASSLFGRVSYNEQFF.

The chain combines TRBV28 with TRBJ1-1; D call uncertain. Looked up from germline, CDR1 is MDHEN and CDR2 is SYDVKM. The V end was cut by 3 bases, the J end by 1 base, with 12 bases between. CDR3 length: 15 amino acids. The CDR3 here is CASSFYIFRNTEAFF. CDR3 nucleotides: TGTGCCAGCAGTTTTTACATTTTTCGGAACACTGAAGCTTTCTTT.

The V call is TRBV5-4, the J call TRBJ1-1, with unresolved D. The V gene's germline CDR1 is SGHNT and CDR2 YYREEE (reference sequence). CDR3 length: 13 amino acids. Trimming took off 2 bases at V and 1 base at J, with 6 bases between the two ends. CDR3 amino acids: CASSLSANTEAFF. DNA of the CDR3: TGTGCCAGCAGCTTAAGCGCGAACACTGAAGCTTTCTTT.

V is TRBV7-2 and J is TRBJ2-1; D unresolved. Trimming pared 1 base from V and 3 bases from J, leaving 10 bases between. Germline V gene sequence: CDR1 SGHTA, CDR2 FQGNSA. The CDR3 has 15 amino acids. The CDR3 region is CASSLDSANYNEQFF. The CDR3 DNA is TGTGCCAGCAGCTTAGACTCCGCAAACTACAATGAGCAGTTCTTC.

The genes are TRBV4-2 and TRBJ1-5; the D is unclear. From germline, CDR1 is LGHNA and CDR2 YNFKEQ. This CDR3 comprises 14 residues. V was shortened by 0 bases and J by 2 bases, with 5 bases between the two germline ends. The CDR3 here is CASSQDVGNQPQHF. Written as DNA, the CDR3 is TGTGCCAGCAGCCAAGATGTGGGCAATCAGCCCCAGCATTTT.

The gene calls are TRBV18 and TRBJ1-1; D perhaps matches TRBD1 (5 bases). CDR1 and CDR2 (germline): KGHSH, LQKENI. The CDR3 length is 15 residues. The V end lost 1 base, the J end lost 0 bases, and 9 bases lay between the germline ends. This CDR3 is CASSPRDLLNTEAFF. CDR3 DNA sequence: TGTGCCAGCTCACCACGGGACCTTTTGAACACTGAAGCTTTCTTT.

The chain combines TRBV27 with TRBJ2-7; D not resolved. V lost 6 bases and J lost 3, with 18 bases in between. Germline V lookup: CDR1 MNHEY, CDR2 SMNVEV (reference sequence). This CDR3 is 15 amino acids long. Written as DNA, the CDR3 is TGTGCCAGCAGCGCCCAGGCGATATTGAGCTACGAGCAGTACTTC. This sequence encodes CASSAQAILSYEQYF.

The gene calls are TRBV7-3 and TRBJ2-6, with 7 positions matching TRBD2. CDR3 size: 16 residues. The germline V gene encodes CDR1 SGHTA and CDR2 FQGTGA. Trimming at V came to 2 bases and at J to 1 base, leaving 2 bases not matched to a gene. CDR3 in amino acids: CASSLGRVSGANVLTF. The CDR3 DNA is TGTGCCAGCAGCTTAGGGAGGGTATCTGGGGCCAACGTCCTGACTTTC. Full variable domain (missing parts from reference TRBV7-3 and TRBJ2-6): GAGVSQTPSNKVTEKGKYVELRCDPISGHTALYWYRQSLGQGPEFLIYFQGTGAADDSGLPNDRFFAVRPEGSVSTLKIQRTERGDSAVYLCASSLGRVSGANVLTFGAGSRLTVL.

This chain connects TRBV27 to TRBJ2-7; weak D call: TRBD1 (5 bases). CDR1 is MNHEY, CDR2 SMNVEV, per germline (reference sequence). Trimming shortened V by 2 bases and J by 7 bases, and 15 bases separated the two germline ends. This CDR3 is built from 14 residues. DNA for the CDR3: TGTGCCAGCAGTTTAGGGGCCCAACAAAGGGAGCAGTACTTC. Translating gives CASSLGAQQREQYF.